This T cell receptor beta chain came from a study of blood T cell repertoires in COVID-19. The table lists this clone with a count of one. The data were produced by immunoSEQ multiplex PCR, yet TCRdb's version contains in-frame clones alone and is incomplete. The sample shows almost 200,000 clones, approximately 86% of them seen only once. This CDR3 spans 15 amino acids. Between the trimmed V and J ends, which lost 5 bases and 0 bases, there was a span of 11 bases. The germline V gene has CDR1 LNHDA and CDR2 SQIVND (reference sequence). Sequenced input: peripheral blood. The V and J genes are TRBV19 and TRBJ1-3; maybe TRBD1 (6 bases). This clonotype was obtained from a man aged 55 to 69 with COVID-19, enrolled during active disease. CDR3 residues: CASSSDRSSGNTIYF. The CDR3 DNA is TGTGCCAGTAGTTCCGACAGGAGCTCTGGAAACACCATATATTTT.